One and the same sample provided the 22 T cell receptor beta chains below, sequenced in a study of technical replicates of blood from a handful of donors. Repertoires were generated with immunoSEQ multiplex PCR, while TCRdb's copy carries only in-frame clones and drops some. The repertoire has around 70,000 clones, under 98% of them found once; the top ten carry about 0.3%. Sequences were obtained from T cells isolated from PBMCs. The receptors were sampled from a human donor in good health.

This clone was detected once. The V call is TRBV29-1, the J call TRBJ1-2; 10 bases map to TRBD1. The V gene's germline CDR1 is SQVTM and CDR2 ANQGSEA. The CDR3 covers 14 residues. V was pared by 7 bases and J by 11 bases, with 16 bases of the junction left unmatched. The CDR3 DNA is TGCAGCGCTCCCGACAGGGGGCCGACCCTCCGGTACACCTTC. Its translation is CSAPDRGPTLRYTF.

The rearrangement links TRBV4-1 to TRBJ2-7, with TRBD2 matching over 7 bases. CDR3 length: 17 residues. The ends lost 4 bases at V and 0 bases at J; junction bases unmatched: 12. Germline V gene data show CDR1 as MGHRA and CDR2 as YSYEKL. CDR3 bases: TGCGCCAGCAGCCCTGCCACCCTAGCGGTGAGCTCCTACGAGCAGTACTTC. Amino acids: CASSPATLAVSSYEQYF.

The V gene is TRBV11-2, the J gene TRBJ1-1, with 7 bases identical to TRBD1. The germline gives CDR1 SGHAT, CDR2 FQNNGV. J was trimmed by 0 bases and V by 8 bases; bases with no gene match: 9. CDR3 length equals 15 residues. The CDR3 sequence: CASSGTVFMNTEAFF. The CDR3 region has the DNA TGTGCCAGCTCCGGGACAGTCTTTATGAACACTGAAGCTTTCTTT.

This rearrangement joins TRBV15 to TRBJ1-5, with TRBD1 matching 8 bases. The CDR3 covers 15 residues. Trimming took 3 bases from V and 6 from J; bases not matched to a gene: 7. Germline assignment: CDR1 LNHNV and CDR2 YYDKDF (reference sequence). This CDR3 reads CATSRGTGIGQPQHF. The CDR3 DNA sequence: TGTGCCACCAGCAGGGGGACAGGAATCGGTCAGCCCCAGCATTTT.

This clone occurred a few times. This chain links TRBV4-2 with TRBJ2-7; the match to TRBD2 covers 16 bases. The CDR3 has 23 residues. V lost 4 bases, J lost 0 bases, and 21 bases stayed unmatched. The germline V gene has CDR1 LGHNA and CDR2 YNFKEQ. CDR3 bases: TGTGCCAGCAGCCGCAACGACAGGGGAGGGCCGGGACTAGCGGGAGGGGGCTCCTACGAGCAGTACTTC. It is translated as CASSRNDRGGPGLAGGGSYEQYF.

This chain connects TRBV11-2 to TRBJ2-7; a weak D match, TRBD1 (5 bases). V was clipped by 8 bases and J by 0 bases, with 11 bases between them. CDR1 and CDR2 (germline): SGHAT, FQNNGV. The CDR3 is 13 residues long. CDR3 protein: CASQGQLSYEQYF. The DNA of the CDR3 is TGTGCCAGCCAAGGACAACTCTCCTACGAGCAGTACTTC.

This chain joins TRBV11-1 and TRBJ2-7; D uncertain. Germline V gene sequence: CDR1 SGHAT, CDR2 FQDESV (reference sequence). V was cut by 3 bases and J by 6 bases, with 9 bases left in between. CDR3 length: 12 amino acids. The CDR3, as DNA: TGTGCCAGCAGCTTTCGCGGTCGCGAGCAGTACTTC. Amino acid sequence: CASSFRGREQYF.

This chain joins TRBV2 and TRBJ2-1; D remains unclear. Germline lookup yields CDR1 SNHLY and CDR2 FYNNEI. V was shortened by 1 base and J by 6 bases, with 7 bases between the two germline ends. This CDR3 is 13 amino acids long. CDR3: CASSEDLTNEQFF. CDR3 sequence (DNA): TGTGCCAGCAGTGAAGACTTAACCAATGAGCAGTTCTTC.

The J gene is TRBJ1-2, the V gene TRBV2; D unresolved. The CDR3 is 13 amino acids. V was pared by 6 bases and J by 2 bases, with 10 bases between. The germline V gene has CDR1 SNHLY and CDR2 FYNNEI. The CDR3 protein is CASRGTVNYGYTF. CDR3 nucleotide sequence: TGTGCCAGCAGAGGTACAGTCAACTATGGCTACACCTTC.

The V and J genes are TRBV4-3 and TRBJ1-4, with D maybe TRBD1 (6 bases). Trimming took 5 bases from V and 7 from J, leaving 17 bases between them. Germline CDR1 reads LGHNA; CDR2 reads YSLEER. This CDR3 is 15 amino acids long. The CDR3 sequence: CASSISRGVLEKLFF. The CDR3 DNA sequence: TGCGCCAGCAGCATCAGCAGGGGAGTGCTTGAAAAACTGTTTTTT.

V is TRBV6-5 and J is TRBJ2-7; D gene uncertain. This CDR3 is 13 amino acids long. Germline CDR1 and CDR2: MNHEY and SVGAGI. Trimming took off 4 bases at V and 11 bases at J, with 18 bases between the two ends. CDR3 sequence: CASSSPGSDLKYF. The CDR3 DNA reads TGTGCCAGCAGTTCTCCCGGATCCGACTTAAAGTACTTC.

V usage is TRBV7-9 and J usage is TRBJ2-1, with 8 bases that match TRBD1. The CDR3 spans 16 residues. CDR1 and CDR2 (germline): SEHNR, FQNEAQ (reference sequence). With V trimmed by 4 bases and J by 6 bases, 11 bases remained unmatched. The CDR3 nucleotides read TGTGCCAGCAGCTCCTTGGATCCAGGGGGCATCAATGAGCAGTTCTTC. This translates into CASSSLDPGGINEQFF. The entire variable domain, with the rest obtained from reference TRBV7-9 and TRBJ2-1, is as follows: DTGVSQNPRHKITKRGQNVTFRCDPISEHNRLYWYRQTLGQGPEFLTYFQNEAQLEKSRLLSDRFSAERPKGSFSTLEIQRTEQGDSAMYLCASSSLDPGGINEQFFGPGTRLTVL.

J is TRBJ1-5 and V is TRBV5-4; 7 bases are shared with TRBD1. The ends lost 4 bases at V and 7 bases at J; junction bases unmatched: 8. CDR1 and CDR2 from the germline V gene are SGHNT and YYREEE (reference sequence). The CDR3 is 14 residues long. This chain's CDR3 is CASSAGDRGQPQHF. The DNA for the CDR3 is TGTGCCAGCAGCGCCGGGGACAGAGGGCAGCCCCAGCATTTT.

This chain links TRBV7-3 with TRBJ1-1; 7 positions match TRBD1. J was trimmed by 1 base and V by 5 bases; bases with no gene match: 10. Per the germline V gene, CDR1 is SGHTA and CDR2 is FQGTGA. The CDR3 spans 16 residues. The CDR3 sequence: CASSPFEGAPNTEAFF. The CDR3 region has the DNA TGTGCCAGCAGCCCCTTCGAGGGGGCGCCGAACACTGAAGCTTTCTTT.

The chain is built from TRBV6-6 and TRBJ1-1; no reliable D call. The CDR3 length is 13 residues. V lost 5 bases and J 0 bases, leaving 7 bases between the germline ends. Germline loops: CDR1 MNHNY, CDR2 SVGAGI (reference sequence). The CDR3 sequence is CASSTGMNTEAFF. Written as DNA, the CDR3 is TGTGCCAGCAGTACGGGGATGAACACTGAAGCTTTCTTT.

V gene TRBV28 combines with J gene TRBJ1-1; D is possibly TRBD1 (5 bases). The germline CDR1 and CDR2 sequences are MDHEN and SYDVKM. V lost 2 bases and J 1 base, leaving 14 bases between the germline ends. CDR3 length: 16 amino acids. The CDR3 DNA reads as TGTGCCAGCAGTTTAATTGACGTTGGGGCGAACACTGAAGCTTTCTTT. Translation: CASSLIDVGANTEAFF.

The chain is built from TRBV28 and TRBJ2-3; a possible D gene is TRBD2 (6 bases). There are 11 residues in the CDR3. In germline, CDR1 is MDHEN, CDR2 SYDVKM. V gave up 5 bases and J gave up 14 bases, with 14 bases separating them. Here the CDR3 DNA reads TGTGCCAGCAGTCCATTGACTAGACTGTATTTT. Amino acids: CASSPLTRLYF.

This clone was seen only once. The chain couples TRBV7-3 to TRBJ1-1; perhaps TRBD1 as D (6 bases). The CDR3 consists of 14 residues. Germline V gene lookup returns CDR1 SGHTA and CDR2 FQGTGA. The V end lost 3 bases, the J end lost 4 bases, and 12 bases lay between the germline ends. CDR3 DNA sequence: TGTGCCAGCAGCTTGGCCGGACAGCTCACTGAAGCTTTCTTT. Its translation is CASSLAGQLTEAFF.

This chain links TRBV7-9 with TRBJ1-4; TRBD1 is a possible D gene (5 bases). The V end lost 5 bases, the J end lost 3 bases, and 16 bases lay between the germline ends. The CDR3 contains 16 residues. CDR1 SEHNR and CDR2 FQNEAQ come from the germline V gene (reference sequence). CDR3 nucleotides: TGTGCCAGCAGCCCCGGGGGGGGAGTACCTAATGAAAAACTGTTTTTT. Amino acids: CASSPGGGVPNEKLFF.

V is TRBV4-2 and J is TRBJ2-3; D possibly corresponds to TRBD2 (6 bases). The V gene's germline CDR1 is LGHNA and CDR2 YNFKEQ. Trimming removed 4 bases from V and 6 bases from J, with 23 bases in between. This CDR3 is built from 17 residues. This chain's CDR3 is CASSPQLGRDGKDTQYF. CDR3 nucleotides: TGTGCCAGCAGCCCCCAATTAGGGCGGGATGGTAAGGATACGCAGTATTTT.

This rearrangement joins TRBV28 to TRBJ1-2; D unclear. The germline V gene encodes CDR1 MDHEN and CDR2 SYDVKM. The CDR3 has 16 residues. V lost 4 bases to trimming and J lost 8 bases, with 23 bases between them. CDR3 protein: CASSSEDGVLVGGYTF. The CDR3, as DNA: TGTGCCAGCAGTTCCGAGGACGGGGTCCTAGTTGGCGGCTACACCTTC.

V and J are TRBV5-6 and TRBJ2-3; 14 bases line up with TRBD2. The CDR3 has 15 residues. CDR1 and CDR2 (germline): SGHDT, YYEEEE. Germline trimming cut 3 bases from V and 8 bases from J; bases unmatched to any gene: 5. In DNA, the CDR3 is TGTGCCAGCAGCTCGAAGGGACTAGCGGGAGCTACGCAGTATTTT. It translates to CASSSKGLAGATQYF. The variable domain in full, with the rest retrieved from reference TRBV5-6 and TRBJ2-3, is DAGVTQSPTHLIKTRGQQVTLRCSPKSGHDTVSWYQQALGQGPQFIFQYYEEEERQRGNFPDRFSGHQFPNYSSELNVNALLLGDSALYLCASSSKGLAGATQYFGPGTRLTVL.